A selection of T cell receptor beta chains follows, all from one sample in a study of T cells in Graves' hyperthyroidism and ophthalmopathy. From the multiplex PCR reads, TCRdb called clonotypes with MiXCR, one entry per CDR3 protein. The table has a few hundred thousand distinct CDR3 sequences, roughly 15% seen once; the top ten hold about 4.9%. Sequencing was performed on blood. These receptors originate from a woman in her late teens or twenties with Graves' hyperthyroidism. Both conserved end residues are part of each CDR3. Each record gives: V gene, J gene, clone size, D gene, CDR3 protein, CDR3 DNA. The D gene is left open where the match is weak. Rows give clone size only sometimes, using once, few, many, or a class for an expanded clone.

TRBV6-5	TRBJ2-5	many	.	CASSYDVRTQETQYF	TGTGCCAGCAGTTACGACGTGAGAACCCAAGAGACCCAGTACTTC
TRBV18	TRBJ2-7	many	TRBD2	CASSPPAGGMNEQYF	TGTGCCAGCTCACCACCTGCGGGAGGGATGAACGAGCAGTACTTC
TRBV14	TRBJ1-4	few	.	CASSFRDGRNEKLFF	TGTGCCAGCAGCTTTCGGGACGGAAGAAATGAAAAACTGTTTTTT
TRBV4-3	TRBJ2-7	.	.	CASSQGMTDTYEQYF	TGCGCCAGCAGCCAAGGCATGACTGATACCTACGAGCAGTACTTC
TRBV6-1	TRBJ1-4	many	.	CACAGWGNEKLFF	TGTGCCTGCGCAGGATGGGGGAATGAAAAACTGTTTTTT
TRBV27	TRBJ1-6	few	.	CASSSGVGNSPLHF	TGTGCCAGCAGTTCGGGGGTGGGGAATTCACCCCTCCACTTT
TRBV5-1	TRBJ1-2	few	.	CASSLYEANYGYTF	TGCGCCAGCAGCTTGTATGAGGCTAACTATGGCTACACCTTC
TRBV5-6	TRBJ1-2	.	.	CASSPLVRPNYGYTF	TGTGCCAGCAGCCCGCTGGTGCGCCCAAACTATGGCTACACCTTC
TRBV7-9	TRBJ2-7	many	.	CASSFPLVDYEQYF	TGTGCCAGCAGCTTTCCACTAGTAGACTACGAGCAGTACTTC
TRBV12-3/TRBV12-4	TRBJ1-2	.	.	CASSSGTRNYGYTF	TGTGCCAGCAGTTCCGGGACCAGAAACTATGGCTACACCTTC
TRBV4-3	TRBJ2-1	once	.	CASSQDRGGNEQFF	TGCGCCAGCAGCCAAGACAGGGGCGGAAATGAGCAGTTCTTC
TRBV7-8	TRBJ2-2	.	.	CASSFDSAGELFF	TGTGCCAGCAGCTTTGATTCCGCCGGGGAGCTGTTTTTT
TRBV27	TRBJ2-2	many	TRBD2	CASSFTRGRYGTGELFF	TGTGCCAGCAGTTTTACCCGCGGGAGGTATGGCACCGGGGAGCTGTTTTTT
TRBV4-2	TRBJ2-1	few	TRBD2	CASSQQLAGVYNEQFF	TGTGCCAGCAGCCAGCAACTAGCGGGAGTATACAATGAGCAGTTCTTC
TRBV15	TRBJ1-2	many	TRBD1	CATSGGTGGEGYTF	TGTGCCACCAGCGGCGGGACAGGGGGCGAGGGCTACACCTTC
TRBV3-1	TRBJ1-2	.	.	CASSQDLGYTF	TGTGCCAGCAGCCAAGACTTGGGCTACACCTTC
TRBV20-1	TRBJ2-3	many	TRBD2	CSARALAGAADTQYF	TGCAGTGCTAGAGCACTAGCGGGAGCGGCAGATACGCAGTATTTT
TRBV27	TRBJ2-1	many	.	CASTTLGGNNEQFF	TGTGCCAGCACCACACTCGGGGGTAACAATGAGCAGTTCTTC
TRBV19	TRBJ2-6	.	TRBD1	CASKTDRGAHSGANVLTF	TGTGCCAGTAAGACCGACAGGGGCGCCCACTCTGGGGCCAACGTCCTGACTTTC
TRBV11-2	TRBJ2-1	many	.	CASSDTRGSNEQFF	TGTGCCAGCAGTGATACCCGGGGGTCCAATGAGCAGTTCTTC
TRBV20-1	TRBJ1-1	many	TRBD1	CSATTGQVNTEAFF	TGCAGTGCTACGACGGGACAGGTGAACACTGAAGCTTTCTTT
TRBV4-1	TRBJ1-6	many	TRBD1	CASSQVTGGVTSPLHF	TGCGCCAGCAGCCAGGTGACAGGGGGGGTTACTTCACCCCTCCACTTT
TRBV5-6	TRBJ1-2	many	.	CASSLGPGGLNYGYTF	TGTGCCAGCAGCTTGGGGCCAGGCGGACTAAACTATGGCTACACCTTC
TRBV9	TRBJ1-4	few	TRBD1	CASSADTGANEKLFF	TGTGCCAGCAGCGCGGATACAGGGGCGAATGAAAAACTGTTTTTT
TRBV5-1	TRBJ2-5	.	.	CASSLPSQRTEETQYF	TGCGCCAGCAGCTTGCCTAGCCAAAGGACGGAAGAGACCCAGTACTTC
TRBV5-1	TRBJ2-1	few	TRBD2	CASSLDPREGVEQFF	TGCGCCAGCAGCTTGGATCCGCGGGAGGGTGTAGAGCAGTTCTTC
TRBV6-1	TRBJ2-7	.	TRBD1	CASSLGTGGRNEQYF	TGTGCCAGCAGCCTAGGGACAGGGGGTAGAAACGAGCAGTACTTC
TRBV10-3	TRBJ2-1	.	TRBD2	CAITKTSGYNEQFF	TGTGCCATCACTAAGACTAGCGGGTACAATGAGCAGTTCTTC
TRBV20-1	TRBJ1-2	few	.	CSARDSGRWGYTF	TGCAGTGCTAGAGATAGCGGCCGATGGGGCTACACCTTC
TRBV19	TRBJ1-5	.	.	CASSILQGGGFQPQHF	TGTGCCAGTAGTATCCTACAGGGTGGAGGATTTCAGCCCCAGCATTTT
TRBV6-1	TRBJ2-4	many	.	CASSDGSGEIVAKNIQYF	TGTGCCAGCAGTGACGGAAGCGGAGAAATTGTAGCCAAAAACATTCAGTACTTC
TRBV5-6	TRBJ1-1	.	.	CASSLRQRTEAFF	TGTGCCAGCAGCTTGAGACAGCGGACTGAAGCTTTCTTT
TRBV6-4	TRBJ2-5	few	TRBD2	CAGSPLAGGTQETQYF	TGTGCCGGCAGTCCACTGGCGGGAGGGACCCAAGAGACCCAGTACTTC
TRBV10-3	TRBJ2-7	few	.	CAISRDGSSYEQYF	TGTGCCATCAGTCGGGACGGGAGCTCCTACGAGCAGTACTTC
TRBV12-5	TRBJ2-2	few	TRBD1	CASGLGQGARVTGELFF	TGTGCTAGTGGTTTGGGCCAGGGGGCGCGGGTCACCGGGGAGCTGTTTTTT
TRBV6-1	TRBJ2-5	few	.	CASSPRAGGKETQYF	TGTGCCAGCAGCCCAAGGGCAGGGGGGAAAGAGACCCAGTACTTC
TRBV12-3/TRBV12-4	TRBJ2-1	many	.	CASSLFTSHEQFF	TGTGCCAGCAGTTTATTTACGAGCCATGAGCAGTTCTTC